The next 2 T cell receptor beta chains were all read from a single sample in a study of T cells in Graves' hyperthyroidism and ophthalmopathy. RNA transcripts gave rise to amplified TCR beta CDR3 regions. A set of HTBI primers served as the primers for a first-round RT-PCR of the TCR CDR3. TCRdb reprocessed the multiplex PCR reads via MiXCR and lists one record per CDR3 protein. The table has some 770,000 distinct CDR3 sequences, approximately 16% seen once. The source material was blood. The receptor source for this set is a young man with Graves' hyperthyroidism.

At least ten counts were recorded for this clonotype. V and J are TRBV20-1 and TRBJ1-1; tentative D call: TRBD1 (5 bases). Trimming shortened V by 6 bases and J by 1 base, and 9 bases separated the two germline ends. Germline V CDR1 and CDR2: DFQATT, SNEGSKA (reference sequence). The CDR3 sequence is 12 residues long. CDR3: CSARQWNTEAFF. CDR3 bases: TGCAGTGCCCGACAGTGGAACACTGAAGCTTTCTTT.

This clonotype was found many times. The chain couples TRBV6-1 to TRBJ2-7; 9 bases fit TRBD1. The V gene's germline CDR1 is MNHNS and CDR2 SASEGT. The V and J ends lost 3 bases and 3 bases, in that order; junction bases with no gene match: 9. The CDR3 totals 16 residues. The CDR3 is CASSEGAGTGHYEQYF. The DNA for the CDR3 is TGTGCCAGCAGTGAGGGCGCCGGGACAGGGCACTACGAGCAGTACTTC.